The clone carrying this T cell receptor beta chain was seen a handful of times. Antigen: not known. TCRdb reanalysed the 5' RACE reads using MiXCR and keeps one entry per CDR3 protein. The table lists approximately 40,000 distinct CDR3 sequences, approximately 6.5% of them singletons. CDR1 and CDR2 (germline): SGHTA, FQGNSA. CDR3 size: 18 residues. Unmatched junction bases numbered 7, after V lost 2 bases and J lost 0 bases. The sample originates from a study of spatial heterogeneity in lung cancer. Study details: Beta-chain sequences consistently outnumbered alpha-chain sequences in detection. Each unique TCR and UMI combination was seen more than ten times on average in raw reads. General study points: Resection saw ubiquitous expanded tumor TCRs appear in blood more than follow-up did.

The sample's time point: sample taken at primary tumor resection. Frozen PBMC, nontumor lung or tumor provided whole RNA, which was sequenced unsorted. This chain links TRBV7-2 with TRBJ2-2; 9 positions agree with TRBD2. Specimen: PBMCs, collected at surgery. This sequence originates from a female donor with early-stage non-small cell lung cancer. This CDR3 is CASSLKGSGGPNTGELFF. CDR3 coding DNA: TGTGCCAGCAGCTTAAAGGGTAGCGGGGGCCCGAACACCGGGGAGCTGTTTTTT.